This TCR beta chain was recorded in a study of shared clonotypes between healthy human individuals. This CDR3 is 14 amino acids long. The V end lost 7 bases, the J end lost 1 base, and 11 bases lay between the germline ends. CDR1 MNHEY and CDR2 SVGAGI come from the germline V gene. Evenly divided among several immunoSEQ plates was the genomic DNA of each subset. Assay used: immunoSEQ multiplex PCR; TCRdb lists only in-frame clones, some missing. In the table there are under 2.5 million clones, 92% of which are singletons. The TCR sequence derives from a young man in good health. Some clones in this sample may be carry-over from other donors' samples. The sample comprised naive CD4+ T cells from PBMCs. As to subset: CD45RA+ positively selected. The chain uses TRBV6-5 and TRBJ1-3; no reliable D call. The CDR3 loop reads CASTKEASGNTIYF. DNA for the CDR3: TGTGCCAGCACCAAAGAAGCATCTGGAAACACCATATATTTT.